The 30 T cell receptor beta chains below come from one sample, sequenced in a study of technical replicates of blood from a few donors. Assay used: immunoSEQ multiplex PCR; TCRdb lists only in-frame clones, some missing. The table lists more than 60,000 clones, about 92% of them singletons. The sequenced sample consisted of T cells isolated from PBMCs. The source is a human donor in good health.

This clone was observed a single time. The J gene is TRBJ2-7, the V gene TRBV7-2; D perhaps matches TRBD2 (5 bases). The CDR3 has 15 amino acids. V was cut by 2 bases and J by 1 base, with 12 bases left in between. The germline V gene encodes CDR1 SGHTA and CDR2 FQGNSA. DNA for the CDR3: TGTGCCAGCAGCTTAAGTTTAGAGGGTTCCTACGAGCAGTACTTC. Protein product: CASSLSLEGSYEQYF.

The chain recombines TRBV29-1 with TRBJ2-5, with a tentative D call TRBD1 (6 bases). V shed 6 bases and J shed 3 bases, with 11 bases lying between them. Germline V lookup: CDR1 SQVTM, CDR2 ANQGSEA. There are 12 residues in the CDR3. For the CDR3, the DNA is TGCAGCGTGCGGACAGTCGAAGAGACCCAGTACTTC. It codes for CSVRTVEETQYF. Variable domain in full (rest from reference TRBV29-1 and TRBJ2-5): SAVISQKPSRDICQRGTSLTIQCQVDSQVTMMFWYRQQPGQSLTLIATANQGSEATYESGFVIDKFPISRPNLTFSTLTVSNMSPEDSSIYLCSVRTVEETQYFGPGTRLLVL.

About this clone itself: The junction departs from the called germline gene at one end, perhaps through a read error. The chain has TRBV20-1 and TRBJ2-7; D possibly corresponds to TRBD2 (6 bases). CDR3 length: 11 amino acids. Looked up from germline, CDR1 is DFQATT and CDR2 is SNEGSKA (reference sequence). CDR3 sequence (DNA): TGCAGTGCTTTTCGCGGGAACGAGGACGTCTTC. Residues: CSAFRGNEDVF.

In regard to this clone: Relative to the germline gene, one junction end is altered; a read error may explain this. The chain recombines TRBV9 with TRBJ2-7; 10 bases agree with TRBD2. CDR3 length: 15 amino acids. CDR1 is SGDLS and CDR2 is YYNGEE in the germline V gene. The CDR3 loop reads CASSVGTSVSDEQYF. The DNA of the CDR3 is TGTGCCAGCAGCGTTGGGACTAGCGTCTCCGACGAGCAGTACTTC.

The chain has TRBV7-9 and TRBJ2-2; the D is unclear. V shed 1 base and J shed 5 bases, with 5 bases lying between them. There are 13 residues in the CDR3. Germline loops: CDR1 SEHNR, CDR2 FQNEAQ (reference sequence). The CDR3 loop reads CASSLGRTGELFF. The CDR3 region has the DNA TGTGCCAGCAGCTTAGGGAGAACCGGGGAGCTGTTTTTT. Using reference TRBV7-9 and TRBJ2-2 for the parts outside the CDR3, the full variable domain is DTGVSQNPRHKITKRGQNVTFRCDPISEHNRLYWYRQTLGQGPEFLTYFQNEAQLEKSRLLSDRFSAERPKGSFSTLEIQRTEQGDSAMYLCASSLGRTGELFFGEGSRLTVL.

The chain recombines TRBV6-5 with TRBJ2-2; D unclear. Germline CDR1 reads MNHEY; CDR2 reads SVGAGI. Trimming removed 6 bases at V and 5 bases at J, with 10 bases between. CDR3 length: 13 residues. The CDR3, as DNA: TGTGCCAGCAGAAGAACCGGGACCGGGGAGCTGTTTTTT. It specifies CASRRTGTGELFF.

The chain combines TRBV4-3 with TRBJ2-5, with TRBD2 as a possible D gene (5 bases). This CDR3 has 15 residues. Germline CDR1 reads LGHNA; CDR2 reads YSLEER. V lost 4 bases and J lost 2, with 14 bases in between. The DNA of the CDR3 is TGCGCCAGCAGCCTGGCAGGACTGAAACAAGAGACCCAGTACTTC. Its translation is CASSLAGLKQETQYF.

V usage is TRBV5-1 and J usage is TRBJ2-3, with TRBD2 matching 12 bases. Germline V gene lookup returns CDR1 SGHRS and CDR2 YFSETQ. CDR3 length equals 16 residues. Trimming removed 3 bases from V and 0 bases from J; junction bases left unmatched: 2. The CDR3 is CASSSGTSGSTDTQYF. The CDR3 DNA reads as TGCGCCAGCAGCTCAGGGACTAGCGGGAGCACAGATACGCAGTATTTT.

The DNA for the CDR3 is TGCGCCAGCAGCCAAGGAGTTGGACTAGCCGACATTCAGTACTTC. It specifies CASSQGVGLADIQYF. This chain uses TRBV4-3 with TRBJ2-4; TRBD2 aligns across 8 bases. CDR3 size: 15 residues. CDR1 and CDR2 from the germline V gene are LGHNA and YSLEER. V gave up 1 base and J gave up 8 bases; unmatched junction bases: 7.

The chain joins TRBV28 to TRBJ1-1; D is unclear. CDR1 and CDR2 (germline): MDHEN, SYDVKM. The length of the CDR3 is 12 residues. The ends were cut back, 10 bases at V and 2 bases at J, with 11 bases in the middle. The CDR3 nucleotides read TGTGCCACCAACGGGGTTAACACTGAAGCTTTCTTT. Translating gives CATNGVNTEAFF.

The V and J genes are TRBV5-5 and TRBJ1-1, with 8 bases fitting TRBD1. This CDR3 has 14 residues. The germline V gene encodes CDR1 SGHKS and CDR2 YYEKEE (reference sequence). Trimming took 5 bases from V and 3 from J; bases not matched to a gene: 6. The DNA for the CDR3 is TGTGCCAGCAGTACTGGGACAGGACACACTGAAGCTTTCTTT. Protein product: CASSTGTGHTEAFF.

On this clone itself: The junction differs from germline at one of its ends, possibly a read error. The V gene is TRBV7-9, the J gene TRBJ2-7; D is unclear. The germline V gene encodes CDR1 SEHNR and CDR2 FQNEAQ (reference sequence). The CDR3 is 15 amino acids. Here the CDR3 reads CASNLGPESSYEQYF. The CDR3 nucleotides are TGTGCCAGCAACTTAGGGCCGGAGAGTTCCTACGAGCAGTACTTC.

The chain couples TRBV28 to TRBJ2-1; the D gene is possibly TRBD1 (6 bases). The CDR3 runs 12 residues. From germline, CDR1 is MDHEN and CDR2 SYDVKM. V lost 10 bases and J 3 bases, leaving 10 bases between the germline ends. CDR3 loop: CATTGRYNEQFF. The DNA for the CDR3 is TGTGCCACGACAGGCCGCTACAATGAGCAGTTCTTC.

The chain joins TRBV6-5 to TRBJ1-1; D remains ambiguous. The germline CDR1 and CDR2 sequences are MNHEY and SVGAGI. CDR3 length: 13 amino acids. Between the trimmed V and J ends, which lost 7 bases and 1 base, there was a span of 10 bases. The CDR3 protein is CASIPAENTEAFF. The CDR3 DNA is TGTGCCAGCATTCCGGCGGAGAACACTGAAGCTTTCTTT.

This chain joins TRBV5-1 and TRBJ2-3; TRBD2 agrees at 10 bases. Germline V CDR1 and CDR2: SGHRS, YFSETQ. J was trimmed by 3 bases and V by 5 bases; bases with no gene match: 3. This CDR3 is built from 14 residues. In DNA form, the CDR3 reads TGCGCCAGCAGACAGACTAGCGGGACAGATACGCAGTATTTT. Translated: CASRQTSGTDTQYF.

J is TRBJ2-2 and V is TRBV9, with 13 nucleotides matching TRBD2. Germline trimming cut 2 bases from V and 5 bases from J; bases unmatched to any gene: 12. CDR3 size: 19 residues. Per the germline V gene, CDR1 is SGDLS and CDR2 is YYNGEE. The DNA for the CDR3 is TGTGCCAGCAGCGTGGGGGCTACTAGCGGGAGGGAGTTGACCGGGGAGCTGTTTTTT. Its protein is CASSVGATSGRELTGELFF.

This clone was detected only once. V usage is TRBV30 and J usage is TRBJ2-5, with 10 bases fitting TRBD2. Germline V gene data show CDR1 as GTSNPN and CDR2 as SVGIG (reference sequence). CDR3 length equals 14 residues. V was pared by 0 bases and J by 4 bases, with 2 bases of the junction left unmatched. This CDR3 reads CAWSVVAGGETQYF. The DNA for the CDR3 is TGTGCCTGGAGTGTGGTAGCGGGAGGAGAGACCCAGTACTTC.

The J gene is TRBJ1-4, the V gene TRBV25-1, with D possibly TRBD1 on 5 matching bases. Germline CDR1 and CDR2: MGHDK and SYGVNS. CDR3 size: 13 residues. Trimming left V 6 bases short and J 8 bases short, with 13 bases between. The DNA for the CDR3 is TGTGCCAGCAGGGGGGGAGGGATGGAAAAACTGTTTTTT. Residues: CASRGGGMEKLFF.

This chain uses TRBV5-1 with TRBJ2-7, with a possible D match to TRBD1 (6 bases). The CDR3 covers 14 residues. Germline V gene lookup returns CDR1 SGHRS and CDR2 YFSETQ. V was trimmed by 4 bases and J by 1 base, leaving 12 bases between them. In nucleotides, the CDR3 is TGCGCCAGCAGCCCCAGGGGAGAATCCTACGAGCAGTACTTC. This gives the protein CASSPRGESYEQYF. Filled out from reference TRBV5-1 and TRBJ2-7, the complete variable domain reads KAGVTQTPRYLIKTRGQQVTLSCSPISGHRSVSWYQQTPGQGLQFLFEYFSETQRNKGNFPGRFSGRQFSNSRSEMNVSTLELGDSALYLCASSPRGESYEQYFGPGTRLTVT.

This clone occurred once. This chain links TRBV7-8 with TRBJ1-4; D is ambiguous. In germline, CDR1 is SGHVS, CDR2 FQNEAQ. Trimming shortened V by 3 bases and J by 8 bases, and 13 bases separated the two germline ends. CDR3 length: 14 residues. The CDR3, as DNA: TGTGCCAGCAGCTTTGGTGGAGGATTCGAAAAACTGTTTTTT. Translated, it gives CASSFGGGFEKLFF.

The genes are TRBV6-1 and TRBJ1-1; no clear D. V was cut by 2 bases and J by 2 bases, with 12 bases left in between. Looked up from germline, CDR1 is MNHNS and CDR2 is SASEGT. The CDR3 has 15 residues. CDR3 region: CASSEMAGLNTEAFF. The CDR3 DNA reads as TGTGCCAGCAGTGAAATGGCGGGCTTAAACACTGAAGCTTTCTTT.

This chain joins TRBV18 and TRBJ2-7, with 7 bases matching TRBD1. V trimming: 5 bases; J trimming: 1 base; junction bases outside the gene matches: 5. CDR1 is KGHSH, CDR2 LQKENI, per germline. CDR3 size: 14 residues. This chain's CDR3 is CASSSTGHSYEQYF. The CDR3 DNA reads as TGTGCCAGCTCATCGACAGGGCATTCCTACGAGCAGTACTTC.

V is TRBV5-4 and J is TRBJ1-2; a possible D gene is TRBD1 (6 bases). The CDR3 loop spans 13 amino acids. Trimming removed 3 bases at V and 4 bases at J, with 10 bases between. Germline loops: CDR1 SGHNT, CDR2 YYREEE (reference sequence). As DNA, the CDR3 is TGTGCCAGCAGCTCTGGGGACACCTATGGCTACACCTTC. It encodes CASSSGDTYGYTF.

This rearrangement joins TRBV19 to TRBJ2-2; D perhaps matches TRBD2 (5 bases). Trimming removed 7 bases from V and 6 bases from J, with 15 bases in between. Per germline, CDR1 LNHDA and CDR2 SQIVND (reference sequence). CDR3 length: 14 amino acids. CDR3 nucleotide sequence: TGTGCCAGTAAAAACTCGGGGAGTGCCGGGGAGCTGTTTTTT. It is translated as CASKNSGSAGELFF.

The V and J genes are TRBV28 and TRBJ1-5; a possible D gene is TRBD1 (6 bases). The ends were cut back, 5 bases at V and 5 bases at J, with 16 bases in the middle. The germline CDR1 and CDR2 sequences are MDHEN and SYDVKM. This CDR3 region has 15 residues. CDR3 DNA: TGTGCCAGCAGTCTCGAGACAGGCCGAGATCAGCCCCAGCATTTT. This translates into CASSLETGRDQPQHF.

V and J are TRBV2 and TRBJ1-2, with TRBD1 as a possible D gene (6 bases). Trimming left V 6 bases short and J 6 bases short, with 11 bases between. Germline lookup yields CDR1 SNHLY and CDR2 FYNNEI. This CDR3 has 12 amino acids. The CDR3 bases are TGTGCCAGCAGGGAACAGGGCGATGGCTACACCTTC. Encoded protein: CASREQGDGYTF.

CDR3 in DNA: TGTGCCAGCAGCGGAGGCAGGGTTGAGCAGTTCTTC. This sequence encodes CASSGGRVEQFF. The rearrangement joins TRBV9 to TRBJ2-1; D possibly corresponds to TRBD1 (5 bases). The germline gives CDR1 SGDLS, CDR2 YYNGEE. The CDR3 covers 12 residues. V was pared by 3 bases and J by 9 bases, with 10 bases between.

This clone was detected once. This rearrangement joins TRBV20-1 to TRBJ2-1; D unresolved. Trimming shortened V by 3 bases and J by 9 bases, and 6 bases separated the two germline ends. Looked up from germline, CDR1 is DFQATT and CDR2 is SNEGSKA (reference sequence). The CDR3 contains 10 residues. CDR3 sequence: CSARRFEQFF. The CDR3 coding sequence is TGCAGTGCTAGGCGCTTTGAGCAGTTCTTC.

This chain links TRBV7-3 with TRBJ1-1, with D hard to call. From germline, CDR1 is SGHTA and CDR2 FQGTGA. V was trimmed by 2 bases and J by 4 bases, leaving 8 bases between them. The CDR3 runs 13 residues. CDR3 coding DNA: TGTGCCAGCAGCTTAGGAGGATCCACTGAAGCTTTCTTT. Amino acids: CASSLGGSTEAFF.

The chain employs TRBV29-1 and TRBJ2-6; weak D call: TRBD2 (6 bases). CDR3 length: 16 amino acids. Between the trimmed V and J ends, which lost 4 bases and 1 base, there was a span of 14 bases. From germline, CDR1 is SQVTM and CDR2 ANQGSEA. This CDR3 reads CSVGSFGGSGANVLTF. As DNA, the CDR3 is TGCAGCGTTGGCTCGTTTGGGGGGTCTGGGGCCAACGTCCTGACTTTC.